This is a list of T cell receptor beta chains from one sample in a study of blood T cell repertoires in COVID-19. The assay was immunoSEQ multiplex PCR, and TCRdb's table has in-frame clones only and misses some. Among around 130,000 clones, 75% to 80% were seen once, and the ten largest hold over 7%. The sequenced sample consisted of peripheral blood. These receptors were taken from a human donor in a cohort sampled during active COVID-19. Both conserved end residues are part of each CDR3. D genes are given only for firm matches. Not all rows give a size; the values are once, few, many and, for expanded clones, a class.

cdr3_length: 16; d_call: NA; clone_size: NA; j_call: TRBJ2-7; v_call: TRBV7-8; cdr3_aa: CASSSTWTLEGWEQYF; cdr3_nt: TGTGCCAGCAGCTCGACCTGGACACTGGAGGGGTGGGAGCAGTACTTC
cdr3_length: 15; d_call: NA; clone_size: NA; j_call: TRBJ1-1; v_call: TRBV27; cdr3_aa: CASIDTGGMNTEAFF; cdr3_nt: TGTGCCAGCATCGACACCGGGGGTATGAACACTGAAGCTTTCTTT
cdr3_length: 17; d_call: TRBD1; clone_size: NA; j_call: TRBJ1-3; v_call: TRBV15; cdr3_aa: CATSRPRDRHPGNTIYF; cdr3_nt: TGTGCCACCAGCAGACCCCGGGACAGACACCCTGGAAACACCATATATTTT
cdr3_length: 18; d_call: TRBD2; clone_size: NA; j_call: TRBJ2-2; v_call: TRBV4-1; cdr3_aa: CASSQVVAGVTNTGELFF; cdr3_nt: TGCGCCAGCAGCCAAGTCGTCGCGGGAGTCACGAACACCGGGGAGCTGTTTTTT
cdr3_length: 16; d_call: TRBD1; clone_size: NA; j_call: TRBJ1-3; v_call: TRBV28; cdr3_aa: CASSSWTGGFGNTIYF; cdr3_nt: TGTGCCAGCAGTTCTTGGACAGGGGGCTTTGGAAACACCATATATTTT
cdr3_length: 13; d_call: NA; clone_size: NA; j_call: TRBJ2-7; v_call: TRBV6-5; cdr3_aa: CASSYRESYEQYF; cdr3_nt: TGTGCCAGCAGTTACCGGGAGTCCTACGAGCAGTACTTC
cdr3_length: 11; d_call: NA; clone_size: NA; j_call: TRBJ2-1; v_call: TRBV6-2/TRBV6-3; cdr3_aa: CASSPLREQFF; cdr3_nt: TGTGCCAGCAGCCCCTTGAGGGAGCAGTTCTTC
cdr3_length: 16; d_call: NA; clone_size: NA; j_call: TRBJ2-7; v_call: TRBV6-1; cdr3_aa: CASSEALHSEIYEQYF; cdr3_nt: TGTGCCAGCAGTGAAGCGCTTCATAGCGAGATATACGAGCAGTACTTC
cdr3_length: 15; d_call: NA; clone_size: NA; j_call: TRBJ2-7; v_call: TRBV5-1; cdr3_aa: CASSLNRQSSYEQYF; cdr3_nt: TGCGCCAGCAGCTTGAACAGGCAAAGCTCCTACGAGCAGTACTTC
cdr3_length: 13; d_call: TRBD1; clone_size: NA; j_call: TRBJ1-5; v_call: TRBV24-1; cdr3_aa: CATGDREAQPQHF; cdr3_nt: TGTGCCACCGGAGACAGGGAAGCTCAGCCCCAGCATTTT
cdr3_length: 15; d_call: TRBD2; clone_size: NA; j_call: TRBJ2-5; v_call: TRBV6-2/TRBV6-3; cdr3_aa: CASSYLAGGQETQYF; cdr3_nt: TGTGCCAGCAGTTACTTAGCGGGGGGACAAGAGACCCAGTACTTC
cdr3_length: 17; d_call: TRBD2; clone_size: once; j_call: TRBJ2-3; v_call: TRBV28; cdr3_aa: CASSSTWTSGGANTQYF; cdr3_nt: TGTGCCAGCAGTTCGACGTGGACTAGCGGGGGGGCAAATACGCAGTATTTT
cdr3_length: 12; d_call: NA; clone_size: once; j_call: TRBJ2-7; v_call: TRBV10-2; cdr3_aa: CASSDWSYEQYF; cdr3_nt: TGCGCCAGCAGTGATTGGAGCTACGAGCAGTACTTC
cdr3_length: 14; d_call: NA; clone_size: NA; j_call: TRBJ1-1; v_call: TRBV5-5; cdr3_aa: CASSYRQRNTEAFF; cdr3_nt: TGTGCCAGCAGCTATAGACAGCGTAACACTGAAGCTTTCTTT
cdr3_length: 12; d_call: NA; clone_size: NA; j_call: TRBJ1-1; v_call: TRBV7-9; cdr3_aa: CASSLAEGPAFF; cdr3_nt: TGTGCCAGCAGCTTAGCGGAGGGCCCCGCTTTCTTT
cdr3_length: 16; d_call: NA; clone_size: NA; j_call: TRBJ1-5; v_call: TRBV6-6; cdr3_aa: CASSSREGYSNQPQHF; cdr3_nt: TGTGCCAGCAGTTCCCGGGAAGGGTATAGCAATCAGCCCCAGCATTTT
cdr3_length: 15; d_call: NA; clone_size: few; j_call: TRBJ2-6; v_call: TRBV3-1/TRBV3-2; cdr3_aa: CASSQLFSGANVLTF; cdr3_nt: TGTGCCAGCAGCCAGCTATTCTCTGGGGCCAACGTCCTGACTTTC
cdr3_length: 13; d_call: NA; clone_size: NA; j_call: TRBJ2-1; v_call: TRBV6-5; cdr3_aa: CASSRTTYNEQFF; cdr3_nt: TGTGCCAGCAGCCGGACAACCTACAATGAGCAGTTCTTC
cdr3_length: 12; d_call: TRBD2; clone_size: NA; j_call: TRBJ2-1; v_call: TRBV29-1; cdr3_aa: CNVRGGPHEQFF; cdr3_nt: TGCAATGTCCGGGGGGGGCCTCATGAGCAGTTCTTC
cdr3_length: 17; d_call: TRBD2; clone_size: NA; j_call: TRBJ2-7; v_call: TRBV5-4; cdr3_aa: CASSHGTSPLLVYEQYF; cdr3_nt: TGTGCCAGCAGCCACGGGACTAGCCCCCTCCTTGTGTACGAGCAGTACTTC
cdr3_length: 15; d_call: TRBD2; clone_size: NA; j_call: TRBJ2-1; v_call: TRBV11-2; cdr3_aa: CASSSGTSVYNEQFF; cdr3_nt: TGTGCCAGCAGCTCAGGGACTAGCGTATACAATGAGCAGTTCTTC
cdr3_length: 14; d_call: NA; clone_size: once; j_call: TRBJ2-7; v_call: TRBV11-2; cdr3_aa: CASSLAGSSYEQYF; cdr3_nt: TGTGCCAGCAGCTTGGCGGGAAGCTCCTACGAGCAGTACTTC
cdr3_length: 14; d_call: NA; clone_size: NA; j_call: TRBJ1-4; v_call: TRBV19; cdr3_aa: CASSSTVTNEKLFF; cdr3_nt: TGTGCCAGTAGCTCTACGGTGACTAATGAAAAACTGTTTTTT
cdr3_length: 13; d_call: NA; clone_size: NA; j_call: TRBJ1-2; v_call: TRBV6-1; cdr3_aa: CASSEGAGGSHTF; cdr3_nt: TGTGCCAGCAGTGAAGGGGCCGGAGGGAGCCACACCTTC
cdr3_length: 13; d_call: NA; clone_size: NA; j_call: TRBJ1-2; v_call: TRBV19; cdr3_aa: CASSITVQNGYTF; cdr3_nt: TGTGCCAGTAGTATCACAGTTCAAAATGGCTACACCTTC